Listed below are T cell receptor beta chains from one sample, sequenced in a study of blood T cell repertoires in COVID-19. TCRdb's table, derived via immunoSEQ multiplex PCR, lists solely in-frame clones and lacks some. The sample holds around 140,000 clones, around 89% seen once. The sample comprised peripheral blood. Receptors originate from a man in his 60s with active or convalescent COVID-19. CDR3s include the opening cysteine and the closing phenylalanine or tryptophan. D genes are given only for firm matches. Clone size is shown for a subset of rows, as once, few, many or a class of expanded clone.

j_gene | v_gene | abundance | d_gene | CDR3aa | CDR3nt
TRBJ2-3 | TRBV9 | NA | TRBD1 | CASSFGTGMTDTQYF | TGTGCCAGCAGCTTCGGGACAGGGATGACAGATACGCAGTATTTT
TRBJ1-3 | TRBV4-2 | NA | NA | CASSPDSGNSGNTIYF | TGTGCCAGCAGCCCCGACTCAGGGAACTCTGGAAACACCATATATTTT
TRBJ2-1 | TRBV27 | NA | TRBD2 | CASRVVSGGDYNEQFF | TGTGCCAGCAGAGTAGTTAGCGGGGGGGACTACAATGAGCAGTTCTTC
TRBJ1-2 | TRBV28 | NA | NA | CASSSHDRSNYGYTF | TGTGCCAGCAGTTCCCACGACAGGTCTAACTATGGCTACACCTTC
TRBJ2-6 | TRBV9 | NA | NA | CASSVNPGGANVLTF | TGTGCCAGCAGCGTAAACCCAGGTGGGGCCAACGTCCTGACTTTC
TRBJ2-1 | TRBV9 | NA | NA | CASSVTDYNEQFF | TGTGCCAGCAGCGTTACAGATTACAATGAGCAGTTCTTC
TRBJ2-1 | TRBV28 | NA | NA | CASSLGAEQFF | TGTGCCAGCAGTTTGGGGGCTGAGCAGTTCTTC
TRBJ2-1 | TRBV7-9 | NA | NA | CASSPRQMLADEQFF | TGTGCCAGCAGCCCTAGACAGATGCTGGCCGATGAGCAGTTCTTC
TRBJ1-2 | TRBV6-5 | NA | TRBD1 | CASRGDRGYGYTF | TGTGCCAGCAGGGGAGACAGGGGCTATGGCTACACCTTC
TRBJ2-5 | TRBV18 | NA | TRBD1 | CASSRQGLQETQYF | TGTGCCAGCTCCCGACAGGGCCTCCAAGAGACCCAGTACTTC
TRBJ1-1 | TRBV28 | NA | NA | CASINGGRTEAFF | TGTGCCAGCATCAATGGAGGGCGCACTGAAGCTTTCTTT
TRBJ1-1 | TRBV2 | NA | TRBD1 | CASRQGIGTEAFF | TGTGCCAGCAGACAGGGGATCGGCACTGAAGCTTTCTTT
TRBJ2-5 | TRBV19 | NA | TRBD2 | CASREGGPLETQYF | TGTGCCAGTAGAGAGGGAGGGCCTCTGGAGACCCAGTACTTC
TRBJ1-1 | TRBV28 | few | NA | CASTQVGQGALTFF | NA
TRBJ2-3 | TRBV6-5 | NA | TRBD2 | CASSSRTSNTVGTQYF | TGTGCCAGCAGTTCGAGGACTAGTAACACAGTCGGTACGCAGTATTTT
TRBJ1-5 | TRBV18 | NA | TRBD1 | CASSTGTGGNQPQHF | TGTGCCAGCTCAACCGGGACAGGGGGCAATCAGCCCCAGCATTTT
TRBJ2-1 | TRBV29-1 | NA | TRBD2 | CSALPSGRAYDEQFF | TGCAGCGCCCTCCCTAGCGGGAGGGCATATGATGAGCAGTTCTTC
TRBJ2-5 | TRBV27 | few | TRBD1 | CASSTRTGSTGETQYF | TGTGCCAGCAGTACCCGGACAGGGTCTACCGGAGAGACCCAGTACTTC
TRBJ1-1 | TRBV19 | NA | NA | CASSPPLTGLAFF | TGTGCCAGTAGTCCTCCGCTGACAGGCTTAGCTTTCTTT
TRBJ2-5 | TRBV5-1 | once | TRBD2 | CASSMALLAGGRQETQYF | TGCGCCAGCAGTATGGCCCTGCTAGCGGGGGGTCGACAAGAGACCCAGTACTTC
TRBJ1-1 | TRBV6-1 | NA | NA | CASSEMDTMNTEAFF | TGTGCCAGCAGTGAAATGGACACCATGAACACTGAAGCTTTCTTT
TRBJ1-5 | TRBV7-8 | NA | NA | CASSAGAGGQPQHF | TGTGCCAGCAGCGCAGGGGCGGGGGGCCAGCCCCAGCATTTT
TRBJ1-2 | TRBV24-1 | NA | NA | CATSDGSRMFNGYTF | TGTGCCACCAGTGACGGGTCCAGAATGTTCAATGGCTACACCTTC